The entry that follows covers one T cell receptor (beta chain) sequence. No antigen is known for it. The iRepertoire nested amplicon-rescue multiplex PCR amplified TCR alpha and beta CDR3s from RNA. For one-step reverse transcription and amplification, roughly 85-450 ng of tissue mRNA or PBMC total RNA was used. TCRdb re-analysed the multiplex PCR reads in MiXCR, keeping a single row per CDR3 protein. The sample includes around 180,000 distinct CDR3 sequences, more than 35% of them seen just once. This record belongs to a study of glioma-infiltrating T cells. Study findings and constraints: Very few CDR3 sequences were shared between tissue and blood.

Germline V gives CDR1 LGHDT, CDR2 YNNKEL (reference sequence). The CDR3 contains 14 residues. The J segment lost 4 bases and the V segment lost 6 bases, leaving 6 bases of the junction unmatched. The J gene is TRBJ2-5, the V gene TRBV3-1; 9 bases agree with TRBD2. Sequenced input: glioma tissue, nonneoplastic brain tissue, or PBMCs (not recorded which). The source of this sequence is a human donor with low-grade glioma or glioblastoma, undergoing nonglioma brain surgery, or in good health (not recorded which). This CDR3 is CASRLAGDRETQYF. The DNA for the CDR3 is TGTGCCAGCAGGTTAGCGGGAGATAGAGAGACCCAGTACTTC.